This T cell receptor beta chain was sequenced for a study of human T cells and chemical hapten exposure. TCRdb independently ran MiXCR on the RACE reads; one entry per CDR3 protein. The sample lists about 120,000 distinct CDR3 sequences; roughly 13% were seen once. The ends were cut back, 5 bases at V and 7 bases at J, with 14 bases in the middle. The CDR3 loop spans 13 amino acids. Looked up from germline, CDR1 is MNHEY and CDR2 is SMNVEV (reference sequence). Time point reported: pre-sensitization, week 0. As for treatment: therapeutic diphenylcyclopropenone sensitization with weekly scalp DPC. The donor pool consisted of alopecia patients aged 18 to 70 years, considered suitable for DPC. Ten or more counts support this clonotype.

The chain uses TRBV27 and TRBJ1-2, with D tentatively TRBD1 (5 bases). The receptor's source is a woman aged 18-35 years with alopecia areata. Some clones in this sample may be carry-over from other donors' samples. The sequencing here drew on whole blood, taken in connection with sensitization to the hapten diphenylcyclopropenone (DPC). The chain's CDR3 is CASSPHSRGGYTF. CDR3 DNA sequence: TGTGCCAGCAGTCCCCATTCAAGGGGTGGCTACACCTTC.